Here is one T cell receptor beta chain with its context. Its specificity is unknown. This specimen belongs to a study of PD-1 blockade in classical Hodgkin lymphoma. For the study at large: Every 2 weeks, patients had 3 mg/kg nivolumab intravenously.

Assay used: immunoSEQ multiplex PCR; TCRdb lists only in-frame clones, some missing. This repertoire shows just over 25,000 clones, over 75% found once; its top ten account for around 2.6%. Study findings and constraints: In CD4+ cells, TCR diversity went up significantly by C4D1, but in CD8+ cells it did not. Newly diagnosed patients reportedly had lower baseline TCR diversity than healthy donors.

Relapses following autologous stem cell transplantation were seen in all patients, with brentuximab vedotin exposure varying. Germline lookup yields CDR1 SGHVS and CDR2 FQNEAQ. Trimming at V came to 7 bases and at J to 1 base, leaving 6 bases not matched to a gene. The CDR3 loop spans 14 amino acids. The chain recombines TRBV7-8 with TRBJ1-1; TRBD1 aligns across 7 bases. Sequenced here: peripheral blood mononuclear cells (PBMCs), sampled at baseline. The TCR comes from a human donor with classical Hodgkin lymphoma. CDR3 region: CASNPGQQNTEAFF. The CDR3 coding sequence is TGTGCCAGCAATCCGGGACAGCAGAACACTGAAGCTTTCTTT.